The clone carrying this TCR beta chain was detected a few times. From germline, CDR1 is GTSNPN and CDR2 SVGIG (reference sequence). This CDR3 is 16 amino acids long. Unmatched junction bases numbered 12, after V lost 0 bases and J lost 4 bases. The data stem from a study of blood T cell repertoires in COVID-19. On the study more broadly: COVID-19 samples collected from the United States, Italy and Spain covered acute and convalescent phases. T cells, B-cell-depleted T cells, or PBMCs provided the cDNA or gDNA that served as material.

The authors' processing: Reference gene primer amplification gave nucleated cell count estimates. Libraries were prepared by immunoSEQ multiplex PCR; TCRdb keeps only in-frame clonotypes and omits some of them. The V and J calls and the clone size are those of that table, but D and trimming were determined from the DNA. The table has 50,000 to 75,000 clones, around 77% seen once. The sequence came from an elderly man with active or convalescent COVID-19. Material for sequencing was peripheral blood. The chain is built from TRBV30 and TRBJ2-7; 7 nucleotides agree with TRBD2. The CDR3 DNA is TGTGCCTGGAGTGTTTTTAGGCGGGAGAGATCGTACGAGCAGTACTTC. Its translation is CAWSVFRRERSYEQYF.